Listed below are T cell receptor beta chains from one sample, sequenced in a study of lymphopenia after photon versus proton radiotherapy. The table came from immunoSEQ multiplex PCR; TCRdb's copy has only in-frame clones and leaves some out. The table has roughly 58,000 clones, 87% seen once; the top ten hold roughly 13%. The sequencing here drew on peripheral blood, taken from a patient treated with proton-based radiotherapy. Receptors originate from a man older than 75 with esophageal cancer. Each CDR3 is given with its conserved first and last residue. Each record gives: clone size, J gene, V gene, D gene, CDR3 DNA, CDR3 protein. D genes are given only for firm matches. Size values are once, few and many counts, or a class for expanded clones, and some rows have none.

size: NA
J: TRBJ2-7
V: TRBV27
D: NA
DNA: TGTGCCAGCAGGGGATACCAAATTTCCTACGAGCAGTACTTC
CDR3: CASRGYQISYEQYF

size: NA
J: TRBJ2-1
V: TRBV5-1
D: TRBD2
DNA: TGCGCCAGCAGCTTCCTAGCGGGGGCCAACAATGAGCAGTTCTTC
CDR3: CASSFLAGANNEQFF

size: NA
J: TRBJ2-2
V: TRBV9
D: NA
DNA: TGTGCCAGCAGCGTAGACGGGGCCCGCACCGGGGAGCTGTTTTTT
CDR3: CASSVDGARTGELFF

size: NA
J: TRBJ1-1
V: TRBV7-2
D: TRBD1
DNA: TGTGCCAGCAGCTCGTCAGGACAGGGAGGGACTGAAGCTTTCTTT
CDR3: CASSSSGQGGTEAFF

size: NA
J: TRBJ2-7
V: TRBV6-6
D: NA
DNA: TGTGCCAGCACCAAAGCCGGACCCTCCTACGAGCAGTACTTC
CDR3: CASTKAGPSYEQYF

size: NA
J: TRBJ2-3
V: TRBV13
D: TRBD2
DNA: TGTGCCAGCAGCTTAGTTTTCGGGGGGAACACAGATACGCAGTATTTT
CDR3: CASSLVFGGNTDTQYF

size: NA
J: TRBJ2-2
V: TRBV7-3
D: TRBD1
DNA: TGTGCCAGCAGCTCGACAGGGTGGGATACCGGGGAGCTGTTTTTT
CDR3: CASSSTGWDTGELFF

size: few
J: TRBJ1-2
V: TRBV6-5
D: NA
DNA: TGTGCCAGCACCACGGCGGCAGCGGGGGGCCATGGCTACACCTTC
CDR3: CASTTAAAGGHGYTF

size: NA
J: TRBJ1-4
V: TRBV28
D: NA
DNA: TGTGCCAGCAGTGTCAATGAAAAACTGTTTTTT
CDR3: CASSVNEKLFF

size: NA
J: TRBJ1-4
V: TRBV9
D: TRBD1
DNA: TGTGCCAGCAGCCCCCGGACAGGGGGCTATGAAAAACTGTTTTTT
CDR3: CASSPRTGGYEKLFF

size: NA
J: TRBJ1-1
V: TRBV6-1
D: NA
DNA: TGTGCCAGCAGTGAACAACGGAGGAGTGAAGCTTTCTTT
CDR3: CASSEQRRSEAFF

size: NA
J: TRBJ2-7
V: TRBV4-1
D: NA
DNA: TGCGCCAGCAGCCAGACGGGACAACCCTACGAGCAGTACTTC
CDR3: CASSQTGQPYEQYF

size: NA
J: TRBJ1-5
V: TRBV10-1
D: NA
DNA: TGCGCCAGCAGTGGAGATAGCAATCAGCCCCAGCATTTT
CDR3: CASSGDSNQPQHF

size: NA
J: TRBJ1-5
V: TRBV28
D: NA
DNA: TGTGCCAGCAGTTTTCCTGGCCCGGGTAGCAATCAGCCCCAGCATTTT
CDR3: CASSFPGPGSNQPQHF

size: NA
J: TRBJ2-7
V: TRBV6-6
D: TRBD2
DNA: TGTGCCAGCAGTTACTTAACCGGGACTAGCGTCTACGAGCAGTACTTC
CDR3: CASSYLTGTSVYEQYF

size: NA
J: TRBJ1-1
V: TRBV18
D: NA
DNA: TGTGCCAGCTCCCTCTTACCTGGGGGGGCCTACACTGAAGCTTTCTTT
CDR3: CASSLLPGGAYTEAFF

size: NA
J: TRBJ2-3
V: TRBV4-1
D: NA
DNA: TGCGCCAGCAGCCAAAGGTTTTCCTTGGGCCAGGGGAGAGCAGATACGCAGTATTTT
CDR3: CASSQRFSLGQGRADTQYF

size: NA
J: TRBJ2-7
V: TRBV7-9
D: TRBD2
DNA: TGTGCCAGCAGCGCTAGCGGGAGCCTCTCCTACGAGCAGTACTTC
CDR3: CASSASGSLSYEQYF

size: NA
J: TRBJ1-2
V: TRBV19
D: TRBD1
DNA: TGTGCCAGTAGGGAGACAGGGGGCACTAGTGGCTATGGCTACACCTTC
CDR3: CASRETGGTSGYGYTF

size: NA
J: TRBJ2-7
V: TRBV4-1
D: NA
DNA: TGCACCAGCAGCCCGGGGGAGTCCTACGAGCAGTACTTC
CDR3: CTSSPGESYEQYF

size: NA
J: TRBJ2-1
V: TRBV7-9
D: TRBD2
DNA: TGTGCCAGCAGCTTATCGGGAGGGAGCTCCTACAATGAGCAGTTCTTC
CDR3: CASSLSGGSSYNEQFF

size: NA
J: TRBJ1-2
V: TRBV5-4
D: NA
DNA: TGTGCCAGCAGCCCCGGGACCACAACAGGGGGCTACACCTTC
CDR3: CASSPGTTTGGYTF

size: NA
J: TRBJ2-3
V: TRBV30
D: NA
DNA: TGTGCCTGGAGTGACAACAGATCCACAGATACGCAGTATTTT
CDR3: CAWSDNRSTDTQYF

size: once
J: TRBJ1-1
V: TRBV4-1
D: NA
DNA: TGCGCCAGCAGCCGGTCGTTTGATAGGGCTTATGGGACTGAAGCTTTCTTT
CDR3: CASSRSFDRAYGTEAFF

size: NA
J: TRBJ2-5
V: TRBV11-2
D: NA
DNA: TGTGCCAGCAGCATTTTCCGGGGCCAAGAGACCCAGTACTTC
CDR3: CASSIFRGQETQYF

size: NA
J: TRBJ2-6
V: TRBV18
D: NA
DNA: TGTGCCAGCTCACCACTCCGGGGGCGGGTCCGGGCCAACGTCCTGACTTTC
CDR3: CASSPLRGRVRANVLTF

size: few
J: TRBJ1-1
V: TRBV4-3
D: TRBD1
DNA: TGCGCCAGCACCCGGACAGGGAGATTGGGTGAAGCTTTCTTT
CDR3: CASTRTGRLGEAFF

size: once
J: TRBJ2-2
V: TRBV6-4
D: NA
DNA: TGTGCCAGCAGTGCACAGGGGAACACCGGGGAGCTGTTTTTT
CDR3: CASSAQGNTGELFF

size: NA
J: TRBJ1-1
V: TRBV19
D: TRBD1
DNA: TGTGCCGTACAGGGGTATGAAACTGAAGCTTTCTTT
CDR3: CAVQGYETEAFF

size: once
J: TRBJ2-5
V: TRBV15
D: TRBD2
DNA: TGTGCCACCAGCAAGCGGGAGTTAGAAGAGACCCAGTACTTC
CDR3: CATSKRELEETQYF

size: NA
J: TRBJ1-1
V: TRBV11-2
D: NA
DNA: TGTGCCAGCAGCTTTTTAAGGGCGGATGTCACTGAAGCTTTCTTT
CDR3: CASSFLRADVTEAFF

size: few
J: TRBJ1-4
V: TRBV19
D: NA
DNA: TGTGCCAGTATGAAAACCCCCCGTTCCCTCGGTGCAACTAATGAAAAACTGTTTTTT
CDR3: CASMKTPRSLGATNEKLFF

size: NA
J: TRBJ2-5
V: TRBV12-5
D: TRBD2
DNA: TGTGCTAGTGGTTACGCGGGAGATGTTGAGACCCAGTACTTC
CDR3: CASGYAGDVETQYF

size: few
J: TRBJ1-2
V: TRBV14
D: NA
DNA: TGTGCCAGCAGCCAAGTCCTTGGGGCGCAGGCTAACTATGGCTACACCTTC
CDR3: CASSQVLGAQANYGYTF

size: NA
J: TRBJ2-1
V: TRBV25-1
D: NA
DNA: TGTGCCAGCAGTGATTTGCGGCGCCACCAGGTGAATGAGCAGTTCTTC
CDR3: CASSDLRRHQVNEQFF

size: NA
J: TRBJ1-1
V: TRBV7-2
D: NA
DNA: TGTGCCAGCAGCTCAAGCGGGCGGGAAAACACTGAAGCTTTCTTT
CDR3: CASSSSGRENTEAFF

size: NA
J: TRBJ2-3
V: TRBV18
D: TRBD2
DNA: TGTGCCAGCTCACCACGTGCTCCGGCGGGAGGGATCGATACGCAGTATTTT
CDR3: CASSPRAPAGGIDTQYF

size: NA
J: TRBJ2-1
V: TRBV6-1
D: TRBD1
DNA: TGTGCCAGCTCCTGGACAGGCTCCAATGAGCAGTTCTTC
CDR3: CASSWTGSNEQFF

size: NA
J: TRBJ1-2
V: TRBV4-1
D: NA
DNA: TGCGCCAGCAGCCAAGGGTGGACACGGCTTGGAAATGGCTACACCTTC
CDR3: CASSQGWTRLGNGYTF

size: NA
J: TRBJ1-6
V: TRBV5-1
D: NA
DNA: TGCGCCAGCAGCGCGCGGGAGACGCCCTCACCCCTCCACTTT
CDR3: CASSARETPSPLHF

size: NA
J: TRBJ2-7
V: TRBV5-4
D: NA
DNA: TGTGCCAGCAGCTTGGGGGGGAATGGCAGCCCCCAATCGTACTTC
CDR3: CASSLGGNGSPQSYF

size: NA
J: TRBJ1-1
V: TRBV11-2
D: NA
DNA: TGTGCCAGCAGCTTAGAGCGGGGGGGTACTGAAGCTTTCTTT
CDR3: CASSLERGGTEAFF

size: NA
J: TRBJ2-5
V: TRBV7-8
D: TRBD2
DNA: TGTGCCAGCAGCTTACGGTCGGGGAGGGACCAAGAGACCCAGTACTTC
CDR3: CASSLRSGRDQETQYF

size: once
J: TRBJ2-6
V: TRBV4-1
D: NA
DNA: TGCGCCAGCAGCCTTATAGCAGTTGGTTCTGGGGCCAACGTCCTGACTTTC
CDR3: CASSLIAVGSGANVLTF

size: NA
J: TRBJ1-1
V: TRBV6-5
D: NA
DNA: TGTGCCAGCAGTCATAGGCCAGCGAACACTGAAGCTTTCTTT
CDR3: CASSHRPANTEAFF

size: NA
J: TRBJ1-4
V: TRBV19
D: NA
DNA: TGTGCCAGTAGTCTCCGGAATAATGAAAAACTGTTTTTT
CDR3: CASSLRNNEKLFF

size: NA
J: TRBJ1-1
V: TRBV5-1
D: TRBD1
DNA: TGCGCCAGCAGCACAGGGGGAGGCACTGAAGCTTTCTTT
CDR3: CASSTGGGTEAFF